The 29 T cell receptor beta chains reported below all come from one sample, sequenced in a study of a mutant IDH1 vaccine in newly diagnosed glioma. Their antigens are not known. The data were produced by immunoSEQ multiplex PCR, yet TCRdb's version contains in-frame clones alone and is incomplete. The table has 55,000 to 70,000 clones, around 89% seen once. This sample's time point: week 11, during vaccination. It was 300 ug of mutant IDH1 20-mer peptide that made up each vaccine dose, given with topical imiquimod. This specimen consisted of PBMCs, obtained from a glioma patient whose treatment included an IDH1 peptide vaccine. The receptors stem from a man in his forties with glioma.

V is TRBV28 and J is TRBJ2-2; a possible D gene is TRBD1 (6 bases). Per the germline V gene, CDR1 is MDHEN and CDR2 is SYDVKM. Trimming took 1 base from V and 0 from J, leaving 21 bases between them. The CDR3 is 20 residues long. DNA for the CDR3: TGTGCCAGCAGTTTATTTTTAATCTTGGGACACTCAACGAACACCGGGGAGCTGTTTTTT. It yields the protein CASSLFLILGHSTNTGELFF.

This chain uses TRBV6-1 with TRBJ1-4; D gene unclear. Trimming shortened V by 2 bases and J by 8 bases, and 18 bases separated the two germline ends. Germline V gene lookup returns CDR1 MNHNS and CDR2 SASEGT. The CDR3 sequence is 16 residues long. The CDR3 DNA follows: TGTGCCAGCAGTGAATTGACAAGAACCTCCGGGGAAAAACTGTTTTTT. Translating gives CASSELTRTSGEKLFF.

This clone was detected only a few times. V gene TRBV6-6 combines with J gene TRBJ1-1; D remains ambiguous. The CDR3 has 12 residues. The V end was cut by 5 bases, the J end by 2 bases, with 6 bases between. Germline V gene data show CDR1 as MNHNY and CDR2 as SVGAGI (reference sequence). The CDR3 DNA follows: TGTGCCAGCAGTCAAACCAACACTGAAGCTTTCTTT. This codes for CASSQTNTEAFF.

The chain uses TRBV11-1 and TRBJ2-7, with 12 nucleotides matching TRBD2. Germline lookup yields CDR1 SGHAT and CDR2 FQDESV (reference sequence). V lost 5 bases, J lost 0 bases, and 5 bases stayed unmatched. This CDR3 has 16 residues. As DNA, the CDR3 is TGTGCCAGCAGCGTTCTAGCGGGAGGGAGCTCCTACGAGCAGTACTTC. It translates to CASSVLAGGSSYEQYF.

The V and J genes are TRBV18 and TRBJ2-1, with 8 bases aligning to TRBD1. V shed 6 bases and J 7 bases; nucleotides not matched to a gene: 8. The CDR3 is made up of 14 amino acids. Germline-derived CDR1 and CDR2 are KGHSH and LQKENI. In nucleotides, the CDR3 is TGTGCCAGCTCGTCCACTACAGGGGGAAATGAGCAGTTCTTC. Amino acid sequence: CASSSTTGGNEQFF.

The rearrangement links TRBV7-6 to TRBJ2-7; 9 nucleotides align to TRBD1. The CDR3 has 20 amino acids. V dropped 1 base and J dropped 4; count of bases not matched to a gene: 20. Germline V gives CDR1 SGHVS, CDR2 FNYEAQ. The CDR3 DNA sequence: TGTGCCAGCAGCTTAGGATGGGGACAGGGTTCGAGCTCGGGTGGGTACGAGCAGTACTTC. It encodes CASSLGWGQGSSSGGYEQYF. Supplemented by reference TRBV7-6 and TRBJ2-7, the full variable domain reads GAGVSQSPRYKVTKRGQDVALRCDPISGHVSLYWYRQALGQGPEFLTYFNYEAQQDKSGLPNDRFSAERPEGSISTLTIQRTEQRDSAMYRCASSLGWGQGSSSGGYEQYFGPGTRLTVT.

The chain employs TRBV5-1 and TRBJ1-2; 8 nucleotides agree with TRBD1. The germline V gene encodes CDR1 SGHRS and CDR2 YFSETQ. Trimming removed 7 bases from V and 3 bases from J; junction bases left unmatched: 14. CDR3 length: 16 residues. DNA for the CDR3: TGCGCCAGCTCGGGGCAGGGGGCGCCGAATGACTATGGCTACACCTTC. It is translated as CASSGQGAPNDYGYTF.

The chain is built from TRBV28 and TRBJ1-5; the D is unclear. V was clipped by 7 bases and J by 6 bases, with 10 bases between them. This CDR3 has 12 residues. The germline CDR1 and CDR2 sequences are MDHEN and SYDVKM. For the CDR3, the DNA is TGTGCCAGCATGAGCACCCGTCAGCCCCAGCATTTT. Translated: CASMSTRQPQHF.

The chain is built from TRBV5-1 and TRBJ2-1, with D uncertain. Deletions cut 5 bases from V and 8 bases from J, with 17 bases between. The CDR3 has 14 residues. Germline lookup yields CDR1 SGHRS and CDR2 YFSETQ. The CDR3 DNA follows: TGCGCCAGCAGGGTGGGCCCTGAGAGGCATGAGCAGTTCTTC. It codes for CASRVGPERHEQFF.

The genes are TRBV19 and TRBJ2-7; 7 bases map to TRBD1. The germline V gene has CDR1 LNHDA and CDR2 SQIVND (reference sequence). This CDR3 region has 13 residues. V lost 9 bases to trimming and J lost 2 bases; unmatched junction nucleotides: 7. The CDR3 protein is CASRDRSTYEQYF. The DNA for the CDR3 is TGTGCCAGCCGGGACAGATCTACCTACGAGCAGTACTTC.

The CDR3 here is CAWSVGRTADTQYF. In DNA form, the CDR3 reads TGTGCCTGGAGTGTTGGCAGGACTGCAGATACGCAGTATTTT. The chain uses TRBV30 and TRBJ2-3; TRBD2 is a possible D gene (5 bases). Trimming cost V 0 bases and J 4 bases, with 11 bases left between them. This CDR3 is 14 amino acids long. Germline CDR1 and CDR2: GTSNPN and SVGIG (reference sequence).

The chain's CDR3 is CASTLVGLAGAGYQETQYF. CDR3 coding DNA: TGTGCCAGCACCTTGGTCGGGCTAGCGGGGGCCGGGTACCAAGAGACCCAGTACTTC. The chain joins TRBV11-2 to TRBJ2-5; TRBD2 aligns across 10 bases. The CDR3 has 19 amino acids. The V segment lost 7 bases and the J segment 0 bases; nucleotides outside the gene matches: 17. The germline V gene has CDR1 SGHAT and CDR2 FQNNGV.

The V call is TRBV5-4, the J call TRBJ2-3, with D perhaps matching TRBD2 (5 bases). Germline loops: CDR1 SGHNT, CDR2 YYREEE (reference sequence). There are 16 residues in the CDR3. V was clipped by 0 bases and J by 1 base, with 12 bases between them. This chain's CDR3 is CASSLGVALRTDTQYF. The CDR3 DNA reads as TGTGCCAGCAGCTTGGGAGTAGCGCTCCGCACAGATACGCAGTATTTT.

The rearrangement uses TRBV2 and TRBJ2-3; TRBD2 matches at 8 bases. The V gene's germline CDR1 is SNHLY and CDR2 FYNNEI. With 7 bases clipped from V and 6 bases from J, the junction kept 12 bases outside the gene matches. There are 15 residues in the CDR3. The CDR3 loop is CASTNRGGLSDTQYF. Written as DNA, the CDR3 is TGTGCCAGCACCAACCGCGGGGGGCTGAGTGATACGCAGTATTTT.

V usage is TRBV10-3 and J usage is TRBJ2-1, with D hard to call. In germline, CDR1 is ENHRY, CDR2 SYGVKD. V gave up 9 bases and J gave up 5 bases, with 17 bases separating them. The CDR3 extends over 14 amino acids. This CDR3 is CAMGESRNDNEQFF. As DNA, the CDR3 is TGTGCCATGGGCGAATCGAGGAATGACAATGAGCAGTTCTTC.

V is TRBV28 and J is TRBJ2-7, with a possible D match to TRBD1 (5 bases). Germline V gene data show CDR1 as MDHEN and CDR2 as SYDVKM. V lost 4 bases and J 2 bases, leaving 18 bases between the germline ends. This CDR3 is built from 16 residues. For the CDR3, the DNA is TGTGCCAGCAGTTCCCCTATAAAGACAGAAACCTACGAGCAGTACTTC. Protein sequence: CASSSPIKTETYEQYF.

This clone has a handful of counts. Here the CDR3 DNA reads TGTGCCACTAGTCGCCCGGGACAGGGACGCCATGGCTACACCTTC. Amino acids: CATSRPGQGRHGYTF. The chain combines TRBV10-3 with TRBJ1-2; 9 bases match TRBD1. This CDR3 comprises 15 residues. The trim removed 10 bases at V and 6 bases at J, leaving 15 bases unmatched. CDR1 is ENHRY and CDR2 is SYGVKD in the germline V gene.

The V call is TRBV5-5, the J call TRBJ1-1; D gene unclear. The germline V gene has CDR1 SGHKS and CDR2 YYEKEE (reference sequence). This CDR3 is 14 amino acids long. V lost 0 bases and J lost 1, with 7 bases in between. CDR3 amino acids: CASSLGGKNTEAFF. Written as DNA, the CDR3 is TGTGCCAGCAGCTTGGGCGGAAAGAACACTGAAGCTTTCTTT.

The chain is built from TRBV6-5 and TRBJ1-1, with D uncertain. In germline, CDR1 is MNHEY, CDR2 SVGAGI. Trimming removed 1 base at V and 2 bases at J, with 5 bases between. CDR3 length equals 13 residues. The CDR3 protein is CASSYYPNTEAFF. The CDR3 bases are TGTGCCAGCAGTTACTATCCCAACACTGAAGCTTTCTTT.

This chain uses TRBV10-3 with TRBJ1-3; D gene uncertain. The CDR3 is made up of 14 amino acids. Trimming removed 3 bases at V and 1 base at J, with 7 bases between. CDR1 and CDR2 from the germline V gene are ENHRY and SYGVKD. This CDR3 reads CAISDPASGNTIYF. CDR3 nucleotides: TGTGCCATCAGTGACCCCGCTTCTGGAAACACCATATATTTT.

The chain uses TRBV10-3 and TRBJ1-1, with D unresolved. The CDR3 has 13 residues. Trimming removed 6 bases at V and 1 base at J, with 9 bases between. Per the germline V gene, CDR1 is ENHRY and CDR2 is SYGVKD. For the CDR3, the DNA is TGTGCCATCAGCTACGCCCGGAACACTGAAGCTTTCTTT. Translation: CAISYARNTEAFF.

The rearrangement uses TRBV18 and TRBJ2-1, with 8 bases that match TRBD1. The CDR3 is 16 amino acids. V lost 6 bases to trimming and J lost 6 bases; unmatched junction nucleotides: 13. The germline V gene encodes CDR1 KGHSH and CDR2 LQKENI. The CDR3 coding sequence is TGTGCCAGCTCGTCCCCCGGGGCCAGGGGGCCCAATGAGCAGTTCTTC. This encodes CASSSPGARGPNEQFF.

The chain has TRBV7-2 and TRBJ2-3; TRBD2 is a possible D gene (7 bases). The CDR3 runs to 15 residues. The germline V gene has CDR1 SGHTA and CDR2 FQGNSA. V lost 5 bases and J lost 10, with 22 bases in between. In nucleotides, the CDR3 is TGTGCCAGCAGCCCATTGGGGGGGGCCGGTGCCGCGCAGTATTTT. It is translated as CASSPLGGAGAAQYF.

As DNA, the CDR3 is TGTGCCAGCAGAAGACATCTCTCCTACAATGAGCAGTTCTTC. It is translated as CASRRHLSYNEQFF. The V and J genes are TRBV6-1 and TRBJ2-1; D is unresolved. Germline V gene sequence: CDR1 MNHNS, CDR2 SASEGT. The CDR3 extends over 14 amino acids. V gave up 6 bases and J gave up 0 bases, with 9 bases separating them.

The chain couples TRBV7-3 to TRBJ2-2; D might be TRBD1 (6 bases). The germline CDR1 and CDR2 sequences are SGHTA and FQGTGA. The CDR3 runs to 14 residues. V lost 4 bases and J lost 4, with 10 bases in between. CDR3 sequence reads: CASSSRGSTGELFF. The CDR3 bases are TGTGCCAGCAGCTCGAGGGGGAGCACCGGGGAGCTGTTTTTT.

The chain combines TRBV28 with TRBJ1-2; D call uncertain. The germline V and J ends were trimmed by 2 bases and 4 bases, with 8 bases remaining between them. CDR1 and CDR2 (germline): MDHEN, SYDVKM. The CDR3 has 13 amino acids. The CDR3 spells CASSLEGFYGYTF. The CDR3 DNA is TGTGCCAGCAGTTTAGAAGGATTCTATGGCTACACCTTC.

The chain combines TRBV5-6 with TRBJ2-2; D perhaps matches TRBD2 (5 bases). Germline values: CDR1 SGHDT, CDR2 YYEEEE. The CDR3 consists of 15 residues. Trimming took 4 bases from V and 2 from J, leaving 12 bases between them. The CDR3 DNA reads TGTGCCAGCAGCATAGGACTGACCAACACCGGGGAGCTGTTTTTT. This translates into CASSIGLTNTGELFF.

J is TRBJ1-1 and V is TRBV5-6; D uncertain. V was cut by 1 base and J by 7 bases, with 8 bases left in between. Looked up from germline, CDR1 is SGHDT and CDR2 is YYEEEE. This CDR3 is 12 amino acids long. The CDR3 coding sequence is TGTGCCAGCAGCTTGTTCCTGAGTGAAGCTTTCTTT. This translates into CASSLFLSEAFF.

The CDR3 reads CASSGYQRGYTF. CDR3 coding DNA: TGTGCCAGTTCCGGGTATCAACGTGGCTACACCTTC. The chain recombines TRBV9 with TRBJ1-2; D gene ambiguous. Germline CDR1 is SGDLS and CDR2 is YYNGEE. V was shortened by 8 bases and J by 7 bases, with 15 bases between the two germline ends. The CDR3 loop spans 12 amino acids.